What follows is one T cell receptor beta chain and its context. Original processing notes: Estimates of nucleated cell counts were drawn from the amplification of reference gene primers. The table came from immunoSEQ multiplex PCR; TCRdb's copy has only in-frame clones and leaves some out. V, J and clone size derive from that table, while D and trimming were established from the DNA sequence. Of about 220,000 clones listed, more than 65% were seen once; the top ten hold 3% to 3.5%. The data were taken from a study of blood T cell repertoires in COVID-19. Background on the study: The United States, Italy and Spain were the sources of the acute and convalescent COVID-19 samples. In each case, the material was cDNA or gDNA derived from T cells, B-cell-depleted T cells, or PBMCs.

The CDR3 has 14 residues. Per germline, CDR1 MNHEY and CDR2 SVGAGI. Germline trimming cut 6 bases from V and 1 base from J; bases unmatched to any gene: 4. Sequencing was performed on peripheral blood. This rearrangement joins TRBV6-5 to TRBJ1-1, with 8 bases aligning to TRBD1. The clonotype originates from a woman younger than 45 who had recovered from COVID-19. Written as DNA, the CDR3 is TGTGCCAGCAGCGGACAGGGTACGAACACTGAAGCTTTCTTT. It codes for CASSGQGTNTEAFF.